This T cell receptor (beta chain) was identified in a study of shared clonotypes between healthy human individuals. Findings and limits, study-wide: The sharing of about 5% of naive CD4 clonotypes was seen across a few donors.

Splitting of CD4+ cells produced CD45RA+ naive and CD45RA-negative memory subsets. Generated by immunoSEQ multiplex PCR, the TCRdb table keeps only in-frame clones and is missing some. The table lists roughly 2,500,000 clones, 90% to 95% of them singletons, with approximately 0.35% in the top ten. About this clone itself: Antigen unknown.

The origin of this receptor is a man aged 18 to 30 in good health. Some clones in this sample may be carry-over from other donors' samples. The material sequenced was naive CD4+ T cells from PBMCs. Subset denoted: CD45RA+ positively selected.

CDR3 protein: CASSPDSGGGELFF. The CDR3 DNA is TGCGCCAGCAGCCCCGATTCGGGAGGCGGGGAGCTGTTTTTT. The rearrangement uses TRBV5-1 and TRBJ2-2; TRBD2 agrees at 7 bases. CDR1 and CDR2 from the germline V gene are SGHRS and YFSETQ. The CDR3 extends over 14 amino acids. Trimming at V came to 4 bases and at J to 7 bases, leaving 7 bases not matched to a gene.